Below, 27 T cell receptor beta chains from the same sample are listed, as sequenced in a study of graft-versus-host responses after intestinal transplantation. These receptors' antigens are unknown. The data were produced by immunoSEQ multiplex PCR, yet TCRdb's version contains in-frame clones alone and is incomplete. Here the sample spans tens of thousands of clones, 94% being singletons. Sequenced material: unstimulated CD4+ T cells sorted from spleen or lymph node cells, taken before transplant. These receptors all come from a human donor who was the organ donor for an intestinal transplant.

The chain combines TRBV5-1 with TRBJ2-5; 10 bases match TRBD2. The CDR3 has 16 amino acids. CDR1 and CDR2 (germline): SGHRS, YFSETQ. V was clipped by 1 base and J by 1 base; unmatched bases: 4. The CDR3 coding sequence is TGCGCCAGCAGCTTGTCCCCTAGCGGGGGCCAAGAGACCCAGTACTTC. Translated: CASSLSPSGGQETQYF.

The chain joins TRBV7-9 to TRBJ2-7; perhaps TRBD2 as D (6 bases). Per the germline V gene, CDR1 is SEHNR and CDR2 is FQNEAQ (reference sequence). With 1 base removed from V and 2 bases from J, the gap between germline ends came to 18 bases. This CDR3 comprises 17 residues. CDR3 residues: CASSLGPPGLVTYEQYF. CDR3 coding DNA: TGTGCCAGCAGCTTAGGCCCGCCGGGACTGGTGACCTACGAGCAGTACTTC.

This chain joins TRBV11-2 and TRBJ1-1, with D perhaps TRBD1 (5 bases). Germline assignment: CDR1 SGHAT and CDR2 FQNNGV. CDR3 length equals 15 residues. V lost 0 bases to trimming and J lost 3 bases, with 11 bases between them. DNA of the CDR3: TGTGCCAGCAGCTTAGAGGTGGGGCAGTACACTGAAGCTTTCTTT. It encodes CASSLEVGQYTEAFF.

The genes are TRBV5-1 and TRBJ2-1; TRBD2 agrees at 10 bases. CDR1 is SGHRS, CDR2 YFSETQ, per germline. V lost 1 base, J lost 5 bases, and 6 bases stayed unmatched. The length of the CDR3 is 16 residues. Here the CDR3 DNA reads TGCGCCAGCAGCTTGTGGACTAGCGGTTTGAACAATGAGCAGTTCTTC. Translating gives CASSLWTSGLNNEQFF.

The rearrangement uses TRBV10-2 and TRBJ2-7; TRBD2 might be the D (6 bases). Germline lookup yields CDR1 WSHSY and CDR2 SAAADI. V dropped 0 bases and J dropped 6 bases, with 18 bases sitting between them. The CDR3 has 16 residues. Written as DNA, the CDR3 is TGCGCCAGCAGTGAGTCTAATCATGGGACTTGGGGCGAGCAGTACTTC. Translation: CASSESNHGTWGEQYF.

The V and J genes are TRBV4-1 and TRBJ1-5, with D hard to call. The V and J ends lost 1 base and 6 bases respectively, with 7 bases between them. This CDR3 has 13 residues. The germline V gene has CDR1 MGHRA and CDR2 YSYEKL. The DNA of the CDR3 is TGCGCCAGCAGCCAAGGGGAAGGTCAGCCCCAGCATTTT. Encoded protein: CASSQGEGQPQHF.

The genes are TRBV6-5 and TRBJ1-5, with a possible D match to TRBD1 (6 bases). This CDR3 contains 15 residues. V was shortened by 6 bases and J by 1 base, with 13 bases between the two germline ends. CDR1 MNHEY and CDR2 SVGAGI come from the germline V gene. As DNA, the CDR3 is TGTGCCAGCAGGATGGACAGATACAGCAATCAGCCCCAGCATTTT. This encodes CASRMDRYSNQPQHF.

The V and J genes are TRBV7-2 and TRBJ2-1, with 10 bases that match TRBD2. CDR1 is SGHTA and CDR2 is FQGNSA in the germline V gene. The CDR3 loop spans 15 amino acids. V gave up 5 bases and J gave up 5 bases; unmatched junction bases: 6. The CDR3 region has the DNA TGTGCCAGCAGCCCCAGCGGGGGGGCTAACAATGAGCAGTTCTTC. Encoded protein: CASSPSGGANNEQFF. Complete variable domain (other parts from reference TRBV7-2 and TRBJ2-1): GAGVSQSPSNKVTEKGKDVELRCDPISGHTALYWYRQSLGQGLEFLIYFQGNSAPDKSGLPSDRFSAERTGGSVSTLTIQRTQQEDSAVYLCASSPSGGANNEQFFGPGTRLTVL.

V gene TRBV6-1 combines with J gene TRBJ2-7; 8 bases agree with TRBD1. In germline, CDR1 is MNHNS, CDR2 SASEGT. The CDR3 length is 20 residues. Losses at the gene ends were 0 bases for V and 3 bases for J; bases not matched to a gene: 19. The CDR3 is CASSEAENLNRGSRHYEQYF. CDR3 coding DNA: TGTGCCAGCAGTGAAGCCGAGAACTTAAACAGGGGGAGTCGGCACTACGAGCAGTACTTC.

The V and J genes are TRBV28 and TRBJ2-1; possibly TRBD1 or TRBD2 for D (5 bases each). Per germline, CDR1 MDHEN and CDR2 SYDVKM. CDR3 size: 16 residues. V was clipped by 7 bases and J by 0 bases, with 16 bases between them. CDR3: CASTDSGRSSYNEQFF. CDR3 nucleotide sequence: TGTGCCAGCACCGACTCGGGGCGAAGCTCCTACAATGAGCAGTTCTTC.

The CDR3 region has the DNA TGCGCCAGCAGCCGCTATCAGGGGTTACAAGAGACCCAGTACTTC. Translated, it gives CASSRYQGLQETQYF. The chain links TRBV5-1 to TRBJ2-5, with D possibly TRBD1 on 6 matching bases. The length of the CDR3 is 15 residues. The germline gives CDR1 SGHRS, CDR2 YFSETQ. Trimming stripped 4 bases from V and 2 bases from J, with 15 bases between.

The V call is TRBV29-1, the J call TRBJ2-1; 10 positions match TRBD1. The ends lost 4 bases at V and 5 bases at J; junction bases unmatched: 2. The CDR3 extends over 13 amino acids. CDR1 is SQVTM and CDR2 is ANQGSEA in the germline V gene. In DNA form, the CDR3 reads TGCAGCGTTGGGGGGACAGGGGACAATGAGCAGTTCTTC. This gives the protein CSVGGTGDNEQFF.

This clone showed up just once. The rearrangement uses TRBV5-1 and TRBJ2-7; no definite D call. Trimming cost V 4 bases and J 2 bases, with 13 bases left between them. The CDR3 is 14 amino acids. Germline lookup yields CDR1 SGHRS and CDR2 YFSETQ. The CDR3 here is CASSIFHETYEQYF. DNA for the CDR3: TGCGCCAGCAGCATCTTCCATGAGACCTACGAGCAGTACTTC.

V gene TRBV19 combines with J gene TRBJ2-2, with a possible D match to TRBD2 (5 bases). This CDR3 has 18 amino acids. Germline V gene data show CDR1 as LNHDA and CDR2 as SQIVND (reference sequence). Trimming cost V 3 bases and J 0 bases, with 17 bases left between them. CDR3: CASSIPPARRPNTGELFF. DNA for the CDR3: TGTGCCAGTAGTATTCCCCCCGCACGGAGGCCGAACACCGGGGAGCTGTTTTTT.

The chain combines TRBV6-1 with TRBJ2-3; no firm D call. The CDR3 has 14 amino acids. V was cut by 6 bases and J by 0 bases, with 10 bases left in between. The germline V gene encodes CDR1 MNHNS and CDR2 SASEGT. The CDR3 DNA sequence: TGTGCCAGCAGAGCGCAGCCTAGCACAGATACGCAGTATTTT. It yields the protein CASRAQPSTDTQYF.

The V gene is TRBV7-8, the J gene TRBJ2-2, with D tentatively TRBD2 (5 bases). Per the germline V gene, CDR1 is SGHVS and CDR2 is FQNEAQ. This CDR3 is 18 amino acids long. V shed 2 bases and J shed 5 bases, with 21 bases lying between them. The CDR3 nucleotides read TGTGCCAGCAGCTTATCATCGGGATGGGCAGGATCGACCGGGGAGCTGTTTTTT. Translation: CASSLSSGWAGSTGELFF.

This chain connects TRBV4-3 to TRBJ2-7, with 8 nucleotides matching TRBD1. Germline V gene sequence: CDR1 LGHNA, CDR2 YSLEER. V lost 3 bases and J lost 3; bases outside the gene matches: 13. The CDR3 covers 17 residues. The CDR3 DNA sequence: TGCGCCAGCAGCCATTACCTACAGGGGGGCCCACACTACGAGCAGTACTTC. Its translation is CASSHYLQGGPHYEQYF.

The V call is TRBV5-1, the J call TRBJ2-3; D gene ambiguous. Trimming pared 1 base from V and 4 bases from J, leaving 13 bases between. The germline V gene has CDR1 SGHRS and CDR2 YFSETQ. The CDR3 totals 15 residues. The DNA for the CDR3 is TGCGCCAGCAGCTTGTACCCGGGTACCGCAGATACGCAGTATTTT. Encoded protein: CASSLYPGTADTQYF.

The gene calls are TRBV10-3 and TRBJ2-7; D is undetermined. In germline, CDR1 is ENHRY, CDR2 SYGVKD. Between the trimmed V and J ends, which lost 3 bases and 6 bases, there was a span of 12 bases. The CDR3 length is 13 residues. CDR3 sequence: CAISDLTPGEQYF. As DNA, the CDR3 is TGTGCCATCAGTGACCTGACACCCGGCGAGCAGTACTTC.

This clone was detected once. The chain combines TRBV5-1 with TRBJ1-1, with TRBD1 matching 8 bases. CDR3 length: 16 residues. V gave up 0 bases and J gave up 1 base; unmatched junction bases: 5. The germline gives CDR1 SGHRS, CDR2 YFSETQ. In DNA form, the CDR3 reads TGCGCCAGCAGCTTGGTCTCGACAGGGGCGAACACTGAAGCTTTCTTT. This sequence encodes CASSLVSTGANTEAFF. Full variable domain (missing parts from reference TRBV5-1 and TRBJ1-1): KAGVTQTPRYLIKTRGQQVTLSCSPISGHRSVSWYQQTPGQGLQFLFEYFSETQRNKGNFPGRFSGRQFSNSRSEMNVSTLELGDSALYLCASSLVSTGANTEAFFGQGTRLTVV.

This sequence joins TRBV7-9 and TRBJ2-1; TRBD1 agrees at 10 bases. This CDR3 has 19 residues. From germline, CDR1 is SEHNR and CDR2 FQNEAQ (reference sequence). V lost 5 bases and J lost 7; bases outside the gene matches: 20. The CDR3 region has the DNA TGTGCCAGCAGCGATAAGACAGGGGGCGCACGATTCGGGAGAAATGAGCAGTTCTTC. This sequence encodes CASSDKTGGARFGRNEQFF. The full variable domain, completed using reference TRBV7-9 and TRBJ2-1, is DTGVSQNPRHKITKRGQNVTFRCDPISEHNRLYWYRQTLGQGPEFLTYFQNEAQLEKSRLLSDRFSAERPKGSFSTLEIQRTEQGDSAMYLCASSDKTGGARFGRNEQFFGPGTRLTVL.

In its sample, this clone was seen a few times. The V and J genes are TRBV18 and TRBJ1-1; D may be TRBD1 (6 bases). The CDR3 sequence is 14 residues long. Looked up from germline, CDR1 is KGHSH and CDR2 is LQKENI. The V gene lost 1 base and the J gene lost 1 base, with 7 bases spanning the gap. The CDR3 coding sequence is TGTGCCAGCTCACCACAGGGGGGGAACACTGAAGCTTTCTTT. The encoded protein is CASSPQGGNTEAFF.

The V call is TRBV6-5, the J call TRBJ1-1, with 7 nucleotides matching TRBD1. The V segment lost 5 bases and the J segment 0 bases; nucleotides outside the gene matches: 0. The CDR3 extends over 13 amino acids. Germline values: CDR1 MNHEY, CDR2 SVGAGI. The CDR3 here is CASSQGVNTEAFF. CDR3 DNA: TGTGCCAGCAGTCAGGGGGTGAACACTGAAGCTTTCTTT.

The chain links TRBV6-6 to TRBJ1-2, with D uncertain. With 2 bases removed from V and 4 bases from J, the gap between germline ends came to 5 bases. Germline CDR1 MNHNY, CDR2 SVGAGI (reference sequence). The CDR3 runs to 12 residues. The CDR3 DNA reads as TGTGCCAGCAGTTACCGGGGCTATGGCTACACCTTC. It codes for CASSYRGYGYTF.

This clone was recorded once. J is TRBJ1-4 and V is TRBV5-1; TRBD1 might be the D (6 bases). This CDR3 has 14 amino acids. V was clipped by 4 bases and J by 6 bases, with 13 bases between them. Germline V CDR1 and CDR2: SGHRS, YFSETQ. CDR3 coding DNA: TGCGCCAGCAGCATGGGACACACCTATGAAAAACTGTTTTTT. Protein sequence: CASSMGHTYEKLFF.

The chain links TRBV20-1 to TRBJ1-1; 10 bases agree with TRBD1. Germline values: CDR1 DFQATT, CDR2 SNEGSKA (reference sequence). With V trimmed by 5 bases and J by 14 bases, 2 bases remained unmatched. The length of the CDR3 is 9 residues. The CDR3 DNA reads TGCAGTGCTGGGACAGGGGCATTCTTT. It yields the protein CSAGTGAFF.

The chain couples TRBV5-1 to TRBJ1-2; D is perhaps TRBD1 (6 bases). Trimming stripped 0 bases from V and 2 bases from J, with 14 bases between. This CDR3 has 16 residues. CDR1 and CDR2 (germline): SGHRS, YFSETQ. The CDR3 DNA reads TGCGCCAGCAGCTTGGCCGACAGGATAATCAACTATGGCTACACCTTC. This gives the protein CASSLADRIINYGYTF.